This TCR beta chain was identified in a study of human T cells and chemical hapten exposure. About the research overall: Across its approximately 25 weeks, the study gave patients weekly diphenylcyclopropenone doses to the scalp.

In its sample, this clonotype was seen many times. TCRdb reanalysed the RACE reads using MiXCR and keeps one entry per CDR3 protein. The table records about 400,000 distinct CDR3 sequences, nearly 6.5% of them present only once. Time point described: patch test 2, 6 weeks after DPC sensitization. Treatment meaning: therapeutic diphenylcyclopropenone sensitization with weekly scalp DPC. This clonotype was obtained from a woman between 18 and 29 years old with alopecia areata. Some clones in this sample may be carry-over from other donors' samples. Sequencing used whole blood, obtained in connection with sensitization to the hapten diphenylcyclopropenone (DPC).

The CDR3 DNA is TGTGCCAGCAGTCCGGGACTAGTTTCGTTCGGCACAGATACGCAGTATTTT. Amino acid sequence: CASSPGLVSFGTDTQYF. The rearrangement links TRBV12-3 or TRBV12-4 to TRBJ2-3, with 8 positions matching TRBD2. This CDR3 has 17 amino acids. V was clipped by 5 bases and J by 1 base; unmatched bases: 11.